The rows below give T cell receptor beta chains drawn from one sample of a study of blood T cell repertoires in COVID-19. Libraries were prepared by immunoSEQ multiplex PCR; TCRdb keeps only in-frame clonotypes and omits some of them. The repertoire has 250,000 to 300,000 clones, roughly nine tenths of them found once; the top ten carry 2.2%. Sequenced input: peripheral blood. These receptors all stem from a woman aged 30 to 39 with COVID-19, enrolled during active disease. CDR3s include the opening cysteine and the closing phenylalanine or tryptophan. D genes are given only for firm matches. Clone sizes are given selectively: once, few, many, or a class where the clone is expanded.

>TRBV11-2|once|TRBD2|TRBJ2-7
CASSLLSGNVRSAYEQYF
TGTGCCAGCAGCTTATTAAGCGGGAACGTAAGATCGGCCTACGAGCAGTACTTC
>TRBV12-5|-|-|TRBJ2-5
CASGLSPGEETQYF
TGTGCTAGTGGTTTGTCCCCAGGGGAAGAGACCCAGTACTTC
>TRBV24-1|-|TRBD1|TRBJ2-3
CATSARQGGEDTQYF
TGTGCCACCAGTGCCAGACAGGGGGGTGAAGATACGCAGTATTTT
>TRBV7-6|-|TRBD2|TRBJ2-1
CASSSTPSGVYNEQFF
TGTGCCAGCAGCTCAACCCCCAGCGGGGTATACAATGAGCAGTTCTTC
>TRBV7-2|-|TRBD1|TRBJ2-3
CASSSRQGAHTQYF
TGTGCCAGCAGCTCAAGACAGGGGGCACATACGCAGTATTTT
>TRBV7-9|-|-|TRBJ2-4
CASSLSGDIYKNIQYF
TGTGCCAGCAGCTTAAGCGGGGACATCTACAAAAACATTCAGTACTTC
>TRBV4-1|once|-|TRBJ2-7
CASSQIGDLAYEQYF
TGCGCCAGCAGCCAAATCGGGGACTTAGCGTACGAGCAGTACTTC
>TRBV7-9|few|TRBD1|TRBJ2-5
CASSLAVGQGPQETQYF
TGTGCCAGCAGCTTAGCGGTGGGACAGGGACCCCAAGAGACCCAGTACTTC
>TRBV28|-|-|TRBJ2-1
CASSLSYRVDEQFF
TGTGCCAGCAGTTTATCTTACAGGGTCGATGAGCAGTTCTTC
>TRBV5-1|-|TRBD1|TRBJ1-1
CASSYTGQGNTEAFF
TGCGCCAGCAGCTATACCGGACAGGGGAACACTGAAGCTTTCTTT
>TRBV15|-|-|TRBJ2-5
CATSIRRGRGETQYF
TGTGCCACCAGCATTCGGAGGGGGCGCGGAGAGACCCAGTACTTC
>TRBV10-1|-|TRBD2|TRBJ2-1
CASTPSPGTSGRLGYNEQFF
TGCGCCAGCACCCCATCGCCGGGGACTAGCGGGAGACTGGGGTACAATGAGCAGTTCTTC
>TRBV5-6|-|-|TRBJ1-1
CASSLGLGQESEAFF
TGTGCCAGCAGCTTGGGATTGGGACAAGAGAGTGAAGCTTTCTTT
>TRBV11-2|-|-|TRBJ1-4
CASSLAQSWKLFF
TGTGCCAGCAGCTTAGCGCAGTCGTGGAAACTGTTTTTT
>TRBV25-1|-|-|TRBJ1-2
CASSEYFTSEGPPYGYTF
TGTGCCAGCAGTGAATATTTCACTTCGGAGGGACCCCCGTATGGCTACACCTTC
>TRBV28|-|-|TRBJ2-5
CASSSSVETQYF
-
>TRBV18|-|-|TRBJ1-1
CASSDTGPMNTEAFF
TGTGCCAGCTCAGACACAGGGCCGATGAACACTGAAGCTTTCTTT
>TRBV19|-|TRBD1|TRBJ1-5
CASEGQLNQPQHF
TGTGCCTCCGAGGGACAGCTCAATCAGCCCCAGCATTTT
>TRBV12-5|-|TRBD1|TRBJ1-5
CASGLTGRNQPQHF
TGTGCTAGTGGTCTGACAGGGCGCAATCAGCCCCAGCATTTT
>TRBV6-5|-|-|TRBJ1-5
CASSWGVNQPQHF
TGTGCCAGCAGTTGGGGGGTCAATCAGCCCCAGCATTTT
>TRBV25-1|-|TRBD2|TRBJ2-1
CASTLAGGDEQFF
TGTGCCAGCACTCTAGCGGGGGGTGATGAGCAGTTCTTC
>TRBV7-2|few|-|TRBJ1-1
CASSLVAGNTEAFF
TGTGCCAGCAGCTTAGTCGCGGGTAACACTGAAGCTTTCTTT
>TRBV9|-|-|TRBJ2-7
CASSVAGPHEQYF
TGTGCCAGCAGCGTAGCAGGGCCCCACGAGCAGTACTTC
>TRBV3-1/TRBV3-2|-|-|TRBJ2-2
CASSQDTFTGELFF
TGTGCCAGCAGCCAGGACACCTTCACCGGGGAGCTGTTTTTT
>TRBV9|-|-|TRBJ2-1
CASSVEGAGPSSYNEQFF
TGTGCCAGCAGCGTAGAAGGTGCGGGGCCAAGCTCCTACAATGAGCAGTTCTTC
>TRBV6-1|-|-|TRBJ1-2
CASSENRNYGYTF
TGTGCCAGCAGTGAGAACAGGAACTATGGCTACACCTTC
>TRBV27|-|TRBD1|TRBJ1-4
CASSPWTGGGEKLFF
TGTGCCAGCAGTCCGTGGACAGGCGGCGGGGAAAAACTGTTTTTT